This entry concerns a single TCR beta chain. The CDR3 spans 13 residues. Germline V lookup: CDR1 DFQATT, CDR2 SNEGSKA (reference sequence). The V gene lost 2 bases and the J gene lost 6 bases, with 8 bases spanning the gap. The data are from a study of blood T cells in healthy people across ages. With a J-beta primer mix and a sample-barcoded 5' primer, a second PCR ran about 7 to 12 cycles. TCRdb reanalysed the 5' RACE reads using MiXCR and keeps one entry per CDR3 protein. The sample lists about 810,000 distinct CDR3 sequences, around 34% occurring once. The sequence was collected from a man between 18 and 29 years old in good health. The J gene is TRBJ1-6, the V gene TRBV20-1; no definite D call. Specimen: blood. In DNA form, the CDR3 reads TGCAGTGCTAGAAGGGTTTTTAATTCACCCCTCCACTTT. Translating gives CSARRVFNSPLHF.